This T cell receptor (beta chain) was identified in a study of blood T cell repertoires in COVID-19. As for the study in general: Acute and convalescent COVID-19 specimens originated in the United States, Italy and Spain. Nucleic acid was either cDNA or gDNA, and it came from T cells, B-cell-depleted T cells, or PBMCs.

Trimming took 1 base from V and 7 from J, leaving 11 bases between them. CDR1 and CDR2 from the germline V gene are LGHNT and FRNRAP. The CDR3 consists of 14 residues. Per the original data handling: Amplification from reference gene primers served as the basis for estimated nucleated cell counts. Profiled with immunoSEQ multiplex PCR; TCRdb holds only in-frame clones, not every one. V, J and clone size are taken as reported in that table, and D and trimming were inferred from the DNA itself. The sample holds about 140,000 clones, more than 65% seen once. The sample comprised peripheral blood. The rearrangement links TRBV12-5 to TRBJ2-4, with D perhaps matching TRBD1 (6 bases). This clonotype was sampled from an elderly man with acute or convalescent COVID-19. The CDR3 DNA is TGTGCTAGTGGTTTGGATCGTAGGGGGAACATTCAGTACTTC. It codes for CASGLDRRGNIQYF.